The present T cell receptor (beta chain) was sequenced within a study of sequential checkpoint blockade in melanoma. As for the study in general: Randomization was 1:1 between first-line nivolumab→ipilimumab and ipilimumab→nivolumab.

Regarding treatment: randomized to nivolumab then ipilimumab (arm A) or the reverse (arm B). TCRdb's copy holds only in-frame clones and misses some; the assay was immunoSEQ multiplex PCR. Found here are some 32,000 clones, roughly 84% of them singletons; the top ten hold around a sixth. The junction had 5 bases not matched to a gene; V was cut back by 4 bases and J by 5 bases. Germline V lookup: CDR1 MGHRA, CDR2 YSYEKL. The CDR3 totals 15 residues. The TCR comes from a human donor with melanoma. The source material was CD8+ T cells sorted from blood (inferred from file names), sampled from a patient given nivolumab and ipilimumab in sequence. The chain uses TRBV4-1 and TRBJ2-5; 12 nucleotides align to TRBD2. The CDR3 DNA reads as TGCGCCAGCAGCCGACTAGCGGGAGAAAGTGAGACCCAGTACTTC. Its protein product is CASSRLAGESETQYF.